The entry that follows covers one T cell receptor beta chain sequence. The record originates from a study of Ad26.COV2.S vaccination and SARS-CoV-2 variants. Study-level information: Intramuscular Ad26.COV2.S doses were given once or twice, 56 days apart.

Documented treatment: 15 to 20 received Ad26.COV2.S at low or high dose, single or two shots; about 5 received placebo; per-sample allocation not given. The samples date from day 63 after the first vaccine or placebo injection. Vaccination employed an Ad26 vector expressing the Wuhan-strain SARS-CoV-2 spike. Only in-frame clones appear in the TCRdb table, and some are missing; sequencing was by immunoSEQ multiplex PCR. The data show 440,000 or so clones, with 92% seen just once and approximately 1.7% held by the top ten. The CDR3 runs to 14 residues. Trimming took 6 bases from V and 1 from J; bases not matched to a gene: 2. Germline CDR1 reads MNHEY; CDR2 reads SVGAGI.

This receptor was taken from a person aged 18-65 years who received the Ad26.COV2.S COVID-19 vaccine or a placebo. This chain uses TRBV6-5 with TRBJ2-4; 8 bases match TRBD1. The material sequenced was peripheral blood, taken in a trial of Ad26.COV2.S vaccine versus placebo. CDR3 amino acids: CASRDRVAKNIQYF. CDR3 nucleotide sequence: TGTGCCAGCAGGGACAGGGTTGCCAAAAACATTCAGTACTTC.